These T cell receptor beta chains were read from a single sample in a study of CD8+CD57+ T cells in acquired aplastic anemia. TCRdb called the reads again in MiXCR, with one record for every CDR3 protein. The table shows about 190,000 distinct CDR3 sequences, with around 50% occurring only once. Sequencing input: sorted CD4+, CD8+, or CD8+CD57+ T cells (not recorded which) from PBMCs. The receptors derive from a human donor in good health, serving as a control. Both conserved end residues are part of each CDR3. Fields, in order: CDR3 length, clone size, D gene, J gene, V gene, CDR3 protein, CDR3 DNA. The D gene is left open where the match is weak. Some rows have no size entry. The others give once, few or many, or a class for an expanded clone.

>15|.|TRBD2|TRBJ2-5|TRBV20-1
CSARVGTSVQETQYF
TGCAGTGCTAGAGTTGGGACTAGCGTACAAGAGACCCAGTACTTC
>12|many|.|TRBJ1-2|TRBV20-1
CSARPGFDGYTF
TGCAGTGCTAGACCGGGATTTGATGGCTACACCTTC
>13|many|.|TRBJ2-5|TRBV3-1
CASSPHLVETQYF
TGTGCCAGCAGCCCCCATCTGGTAGAGACCCAGTACTTC
>15|.|.|TRBJ1-4|TRBV19
CASRSAGQGGEKLFF
TGTGCCAGTAGATCAGCGGGGCAGGGAGGCGAAAAACTGTTTTTT
>15|many|TRBD1|TRBJ2-5|TRBV7-8
CASSSWTGDYETQYF
TGTGCCAGCAGCTCTTGGACAGGGGATTATGAGACCCAGTACTTC
>12|.|.|TRBJ2-1|TRBV24-1
CATLGPYNEQFF
TGTGCCACCCTAGGTCCTTACAATGAGCAGTTCTTC
>12|few|.|TRBJ2-2|TRBV24-1
CATSDMAGELFF
TGTGCCACCAGTGATATGGCCGGGGAGCTGTTTTTT
>14|.|TRBD1|TRBJ2-4|TRBV5-1
CASSEGQGGTIQYF
TGTGCCAGCAGCGAGGGACAGGGAGGGACCATTCAGTACTTC
>16|.|TRBD1|TRBJ1-1|TRBV9
CASSVEADRENTEAFF
TGTGCCAGCAGCGTAGAGGCAGACAGGGAGAACACTGAAGCTTTCTTT
>14|many|.|TRBJ2-1|TRBV4-3
CASSPGLEYNEQFF
TGCGCCAGCAGCCCGGGACTTGAGTACAATGAGCAGTTCTTC
>13|many|.|TRBJ1-1|TRBV6-5
CAVRSQMNTEAFF
TGTGCCGTCCGCAGCCAGATGAACACTGAAGCTTTCTTT
>13|many|.|TRBJ2-2|TRBV12-3/TRBV12-4
CASSVAAVGELFF
TGTGCCAGCAGCGTAGCAGCGGTCGGGGAGCTGTTTTTT
>15|.|.|TRBJ1-1|TRBV7-2
CASSLRQARGTEAFF
TGTGCCAGCAGCTTACGACAGGCTAGGGGCACTGAAGCTTTCTTT
>14|.|.|TRBJ1-1|TRBV29-1
CSVYAGAENTEAFF
TGCAGCGTATATGCGGGGGCCGAGAACACTGAAGCTTTCTTT
>16|.|.|TRBJ2-3|TRBV4-3
CASGQDPGSKGDTQYF
TGCGCCAGCGGCCAAGATCCGGGGTCTAAGGGGGACACGCAGTATTTT
>15|many|TRBD1|TRBJ1-2|TRBV5-4
CASSLRLQGESGYTF
TGTGCCAGCAGCTTGCGACTACAGGGGGAGAGTGGCTACACCTTC
>14|.|.|TRBJ1-1|TRBV12-3/TRBV12-4
CASSSDTENTEAFF
TGTGCCAGCAGCTCCGACACCGAGAACACTGAAGCTTTCTTT
>13|few|.|TRBJ1-3|TRBV6-2/TRBV6-3
CASRQGAGNTIYF
TGTGCCAGCCGGCAAGGGGCCGGAAACACCATATATTTT
>17|.|TRBD1|TRBJ1-2|TRBV5-6
CASSPAPDRPEPYGYTF
TGTGCCAGCAGCCCGGCCCCGGACAGGCCCGAACCCTATGGCTACACCTTC
>15|.|TRBD2|TRBJ2-3|TRBV7-8
CASSLPGRGADTQYF
TGTGCCAGCAGCTTGCCGGGGAGGGGCGCAGATACGCAGTATTTT
>15|.|.|TRBJ2-7|TRBV7-8
CASSREVDMSFEQYF
TGTGCCAGCAGCAGGGAAGTGGATATGTCCTTCGAGCAGTACTTC
>15|.|.|TRBJ2-7|TRBV7-8
CASSSPQGLPYEQYF
TGTGCCAGCAGCTCACCACAGGGCCTCCCCTACGAGCAGTACTTC
>17|many|TRBD1|TRBJ2-5|TRBV5-1
CASSSWYWTGGGETQYF
TGCGCCAGCAGCTCTTGGTATTGGACAGGAGGAGGAGAGACCCAGTACTTC
>14|once|TRBD2|TRBJ2-1|TRBV29-1
CSAEGGGKYNEQFF
TGCAGCGCTGAGGGCGGGGGAAAGTACAATGAGCAGTTCTTC
>13|.|.|TRBJ2-1|TRBV10-3
CAAATTTLNEQFF
TGTGCCGCAGCCACAACGACGCTGAATGAGCAGTTCTTC